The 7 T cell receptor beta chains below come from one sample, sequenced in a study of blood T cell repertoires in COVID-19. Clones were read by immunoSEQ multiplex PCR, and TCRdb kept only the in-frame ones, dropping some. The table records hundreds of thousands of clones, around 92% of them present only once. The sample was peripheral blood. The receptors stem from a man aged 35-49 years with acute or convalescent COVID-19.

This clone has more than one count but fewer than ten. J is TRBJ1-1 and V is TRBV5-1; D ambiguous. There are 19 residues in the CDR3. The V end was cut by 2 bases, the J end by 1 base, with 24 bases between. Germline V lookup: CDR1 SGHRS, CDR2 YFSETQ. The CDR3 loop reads CASSLRFGEISSSNTEAFF. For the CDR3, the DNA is TGCGCCAGCAGCTTACGCTTCGGGGAAATTAGTTCGTCGAACACTGAAGCTTTCTTT.

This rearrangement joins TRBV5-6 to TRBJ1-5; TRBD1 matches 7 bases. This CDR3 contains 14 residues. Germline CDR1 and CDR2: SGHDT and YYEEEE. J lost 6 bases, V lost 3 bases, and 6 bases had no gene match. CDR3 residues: CASSWGTDLQPQHF. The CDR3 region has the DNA TGTGCCAGCAGCTGGGGGACAGACCTTCAGCCCCAGCATTTT.

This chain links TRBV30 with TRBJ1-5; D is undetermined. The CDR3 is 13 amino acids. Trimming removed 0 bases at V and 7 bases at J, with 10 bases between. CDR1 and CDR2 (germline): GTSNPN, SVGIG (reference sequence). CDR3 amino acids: CAWSVSGGQPQHF. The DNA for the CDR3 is TGTGCCTGGAGTGTTTCAGGCGGGCAGCCCCAGCATTTT.

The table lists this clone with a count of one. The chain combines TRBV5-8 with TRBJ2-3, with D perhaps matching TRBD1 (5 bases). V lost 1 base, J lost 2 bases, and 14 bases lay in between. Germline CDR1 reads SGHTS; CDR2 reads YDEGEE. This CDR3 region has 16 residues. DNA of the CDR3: TGTGCCAGCAGCTTGAGTCCCCTGGGGCTCACAGATACGCAGTATTTT. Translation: CASSLSPLGLTDTQYF.

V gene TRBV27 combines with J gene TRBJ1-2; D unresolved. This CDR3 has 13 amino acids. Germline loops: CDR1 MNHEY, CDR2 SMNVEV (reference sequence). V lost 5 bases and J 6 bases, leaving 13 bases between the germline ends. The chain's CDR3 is CASSPRGMDGYTF. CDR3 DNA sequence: TGTGCCAGCAGTCCCCGAGGGATGGATGGCTACACCTTC.

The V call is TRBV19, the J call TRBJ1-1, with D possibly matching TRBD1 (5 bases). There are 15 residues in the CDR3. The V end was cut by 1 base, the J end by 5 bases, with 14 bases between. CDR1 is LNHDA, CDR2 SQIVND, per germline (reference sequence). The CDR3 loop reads CASSIVISGGTEAFF. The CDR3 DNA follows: TGTGCCAGTAGTATAGTAATAAGCGGGGGGACTGAAGCTTTCTTT. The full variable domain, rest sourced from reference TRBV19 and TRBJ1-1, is DGGITQSPKYLFRKEGQNVTLSCEQNLNHDAMYWYRQDPGQGLRLIYYSQIVNDFQKGDIAEGYSVSREKKESFPLTVTSAQKNPTAFYLCASSIVISGGTEAFFGQGTRLTVV.

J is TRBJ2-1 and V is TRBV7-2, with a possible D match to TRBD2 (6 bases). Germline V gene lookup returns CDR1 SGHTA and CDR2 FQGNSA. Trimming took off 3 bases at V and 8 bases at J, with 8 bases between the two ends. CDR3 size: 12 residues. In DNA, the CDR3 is TGTGCCAGCAGCTTCGGGGGAGATGAGCAGTTCTTC. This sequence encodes CASSFGGDEQFF.